Here is one TCR beta chain with its context. No cognate antigen has been identified for it. There are no base qualities to consult, and no much larger clone falls within one base. The CDR3 has 15 amino acids, counting the end cysteine and phenylalanine. The retained sequence is limited to the CDR3, 45 bases, with the frame set at the first base. Germline trimming: 2 bases from V, 7 bases from J; junction bases outside gene matches: 7. CDR1 and CDR2, per the germline V gene (reference sequence), are MNHEY and SMNVEV. TCR CDR3 regions were amplified from genomic DNA by multiplex PCR using the deep immunoSEQ assay. Extracted genomic DNA from each cell subset was spread evenly across all wells of several immunoSEQ 96-well plates, with each plate serving as a replicate. For sorted subsets, each replicate PCR was loaded with 200 to 250 ng genomic DNA, equivalent to 30,000 or so T cell genomes. The purified libraries were quantified using a Qubit 3.0 fluorometer, sized with a Bioanalyzer 2100, and then quantified again using the KAPA Library Quantification kit. Every immunoSEQ 96-well plate was sequenced on a separate single-read 150-cycle Illumina NextSeq 550 flow cell. Concerning the study's data processing: The immunoSEQ output contained only junctional sequences without quality scores, so filtering could not match that applied to full-length reads. Sequences were annotated with PyIR, a Python wrapper for IgBLAST v1.9, using IMGT germline references to assign V/J genes and CDR3. Any read was removed if the V/J assignment was weak (E-value above 1e-6), the CDR3 was missing, or the read contained stop codons, out-of-frame junctions, or ambiguous translated residues. A V3J clonotype was defined by an identical inferred V gene, J gene, and CDR3 amino acid sequence. The percentage overlap between two repertoires was calculated by dividing the number of shared unique clonotypes by the size of the smaller repertoire. Repertoire richness was assessed with RTK rarefaction, the Chao1 estimator, and Recon v2.1 estimates of unobserved clonotypes. OLGA was used to compute generation probabilities for all TCRbeta clonotypes that the gDNA method yielded from a few donors. The clones in this table, taken by TCRdb from immuneACCESS, are in-frame only. Not every clone is retained; where verified, under half of the shortfall comes from an unresolved V gene, and the cause of the rest is unknown. The V and J calls and the clone size are those of that table, but D and trimming were determined from the DNA. The sample includes millions of clones, with approximately 94% observed a single time. The ten largest clonotypes hold about 1.1% of the sample.

These data are taken from a study of shared clonotypes between healthy human individuals (dated by TCRdb to 2018 to 2021). At the level of the whole study: The cohort comprised two women and a few men aged 18 to 49 years. For each donor, CD4 naive and CD4 memory were each run on three plates, CD8 naive on two plates, and CD8 memory on one plate. To estimate repertoire size and how much clonotype sharing occurs between individuals, the study deeply sequenced the blood TCR repertoires of five healthy adults. Different laboratories and diverse techniques were used to prepare libraries and sequence TCR repertoires, to increase sequencing depth and limit assay-specific biases. Per donor, leukapheresis produced somewhere between about 0.9 and 10 billion PBMCs.

The study at large found these results: The small number of donors limited the genetic and exposure-history diversity represented. Incomplete sequencing was indicated by rarefaction of sorted-subset datasets, despite the large sequencing depth. Across four donors, approximately 5% of naive CD4, approximately 3.6% of naive CD8, 2.3% of memory CD4, and under 0.45% of memory CD8 clonotypes were shared. Only blood was sampled, and tissue TCR repertoires likely differ from those in blood. Higher generation probabilities were observed for clonotypes shared by all four sorted-subset donors than for non-shared clonotypes. Pairwise subsampling indicated that sequencing depth was expected to affect the degree of clonotype sharing among donors. Naive subsets generally had larger estimated clonotype richness than memory subsets.

CD8 naive samples were obtained by positive selection for CCR7 among CD45RO-negative cells, yielding a CD45RA+CCR7+ population from which TemRA cells were excluded. Donors were healthy HIV-negative adults with no recently reported acute infections or vaccinations. Every donor was a Caucasian adult living in Nashville, Tennessee, USA. Blood was obtained by leukapheresis, after which PBMCs were separated by Ficoll-Histopaque density gradient centrifugation and cryopreserved in liquid nitrogen vapor phase. Purity and quantity of every magnetically sorted T cell population were checked by analytical flow cytometry. Each sorted fraction had its genomic DNA isolated and then quantified by UV absorbance on a Nanodrop 2000c.

Source material: naive CD8+ T cells sorted from blood. The cell subset or site label on this specimen signifies: CD45RA+CCR7+. The chain uses TRBV27 and TRBJ2-1, with 8 bases aligning to TRBD2. The sequence derives from a man between 18 and 35 years old in good health. CDR3 reads: CASSLAGGRWNEQFF. The base sequence is TGTGCCAGCAGTTTAGCGGGGGGCCGGTGGAATGAGCAGTTCTTC.